Listed here is a single TCR beta chain. This sample stems from a study of blood T cell repertoires in COVID-19. For the study at large: The United States, Italy and Spain provided the acute and convalescent COVID-19 samples. In each case, the material was cDNA or gDNA derived from T cells, B-cell-depleted T cells, or PBMCs.

With 10 bases removed from V and 5 bases from J, the gap between germline ends came to 15 bases. This CDR3 region has 14 residues. Germline CDR1 MDHEN, CDR2 SYDVKM. In the source study's methods: Reference gene primers were amplified, and this amplification served to estimate nucleated cell counts. Profiling relied on immunoSEQ multiplex PCR, and the TCRdb table lists in-frame clones only, not all of them. The DNA gave D and trimming, while V, J and clone size come from that table. The profile shows some 250,000 clones, approximately 87% of them singletons. The chain carries TRBV28 and TRBJ1-6; D perhaps matches TRBD1 (5 bases). The material sequenced was peripheral blood. The sequence derives from a man in his sixties with acute or convalescent COVID-19. The CDR3 loop reads CATTSGRHNSPLHF. In DNA form, the CDR3 reads TGTGCCACGACGTCAGGGAGGCATAATTCACCCCTCCACTTT.